These T cell receptor beta chains were read from a single sample in a study of a mutant IDH1 vaccine in newly diagnosed glioma. The table came from immunoSEQ multiplex PCR; TCRdb's copy has only in-frame clones and leaves some out. Of roughly 40,000 clones in the sample, about 91% were seen once. Their antigen targets remain unknown. This material consisted of PBMCs, taken from a glioma patient whose treatment included an IDH1 peptide vaccine. These receptors all come from a man between 50 and 59 years old with glioma. The conserved cysteine and the conserved F or W are not part of the CDR3 here. The order of the fields is J gene, V gene, CDR3 protein.

j_gene: TRBJ2-5
v_gene: TRBV28
CDR3aa: ASSPSGEVQETQY

j_gene: TRBJ1-1
v_gene: TRBV7-3
CDR3aa: ASSSDTRGTEAF

j_gene: TRBJ1-3
v_gene: TRBV30
CDR3aa: AWKVGGSGNTIY

j_gene: TRBJ1-1
v_gene: TRBV5-6
CDR3aa: ASSLQGKAEAF

j_gene: TRBJ2-5
v_gene: TRBV6-5
CDR3aa: AIGGGEETQY

j_gene: TRBJ1-1
v_gene: TRBV5-6
CDR3aa: ASSLIQQGNMNTEAF

j_gene: TRBJ1-2
v_gene: TRBV4-3
CDR3aa: ASSRTDTRNYGYT

j_gene: TRBJ2-7
v_gene: TRBV4-2
CDR3aa: ASSRTGTGGSEQY

j_gene: TRBJ1-2
v_gene: TRBV30
CDR3aa: AWSGDGGNYGYT

j_gene: TRBJ2-5
v_gene: TRBV7-2
CDR3aa: ASSWGLAGAVEETQY

j_gene: TRBJ2-5
v_gene: TRBV9
CDR3aa: ASSVEASGVRETQY

j_gene: TRBJ2-4
v_gene: TRBV30
CDR3aa: AWSRGRGSTKNIQY

j_gene: TRBJ1-5
v_gene: TRBV6-6
CDR3aa: ASSYGRTNQPQH

j_gene: TRBJ1-1
v_gene: TRBV7-2
CDR3aa: ASSLASEMTEAF

j_gene: TRBJ2-7
v_gene: TRBV4-3
CDR3aa: ASSQGTGSSYEQY

j_gene: TRBJ1-2
v_gene: TRBV7-9
CDR3aa: ASRDRTNYGYT

j_gene: TRBJ2-3
v_gene: TRBV13
CDR3aa: ASSPIWGDTDTQY

j_gene: TRBJ1-4
v_gene: TRBV19
CDR3aa: ASSPGGGRGEKLF

j_gene: TRBJ2-7
v_gene: TRBV4-1
CDR3aa: ASSQIQGVSYEQY

j_gene: TRBJ1-1
v_gene: TRBV28
CDR3aa: ASSPQFMNTEAF

j_gene: TRBJ1-1
v_gene: TRBV5-1
CDR3aa: ASSLEGGVTEAF

j_gene: TRBJ1-2
v_gene: TRBV2
CDR3aa: ASISFQGSSYGYT

j_gene: TRBJ2-7
v_gene: TRBV6-5
CDR3aa: ASSYSTAPSYEQY

j_gene: TRBJ1-1
v_gene: TRBV4-2
CDR3aa: ASNQQGLSTEAF

j_gene: TRBJ2-5
v_gene: TRBV30
CDR3aa: AWSVGGGEGTQY

j_gene: TRBJ2-1
v_gene: TRBV4-1
CDR3aa: ASSEDIFLGSYNEQF

j_gene: TRBJ1-4
v_gene: TRBV30
CDR3aa: AWSDGGEEEKLF

j_gene: TRBJ1-2
v_gene: TRBV10-3
CDR3aa: AISEQGGNYGYT

j_gene: TRBJ1-1
v_gene: TRBV6-5
CDR3aa: ASSVGTGSSTEAF

j_gene: TRBJ1-2
v_gene: TRBV10-3
CDR3aa: AISESGQLRVGYT

j_gene: TRBJ2-7
v_gene: TRBV27
CDR3aa: ASSSSGQPTYEQY

j_gene: TRBJ2-7
v_gene: TRBV9
CDR3aa: ASSVGEGSYEQY

j_gene: TRBJ2-7
v_gene: TRBV2
CDR3aa: ASSEYPRQSYEQY